A selection of T cell receptor beta chains follows, all from one sample in a study of naive and memory T cell subsets. TCRdb re-derived calls from the UMI-ligation and nested PCR reads in MiXCR, one entry per CDR3 protein. The sample has about 85,000 distinct CDR3 sequences, about an eighth seen once. The specimen sequenced was central memory CD4+ T cells from blood. The origin of the receptors is a human donor in good health. CDR3s include the opening cysteine and the closing phenylalanine or tryptophan. A D gene is named only where the DNA matches it firmly. The listing skips clone size in some rows; elsewhere it reads once, few, many or a size class.

CDR3 protein	CDR3 DNA	clone size	D gene	V gene	J gene
CASSSGGDSPNTEAFF	TGTGCCAGCAGCTCAGGGGGTGACAGCCCGAACACTGAAGCTTTCTTT	.	TRBD1	TRBV5-4	TRBJ1-1
CASSGGAGGDGYGYTF	TGCGCCAGCAGTGGGGGGGCAGGGGGCGATGGATATGGCTACACCTTC	few	TRBD1	TRBV10-2	TRBJ1-2
CASSSGLRGNEQFF	TGTGCCAGCAGCTCCGGACTCAGGGGGAATGAGCAGTTCTTC	many	TRBD1	TRBV7-3	TRBJ2-1
CASSLRQANIQYF	TGTGCCAGTAGTTTGCGACAGGCAAACATTCAGTACTTC	many	.	TRBV19	TRBJ2-4
CASSSYIGLQQETQYF	TGTGCCAGCAGTTCTTACATAGGATTACAACAAGAGACCCAGTACTTC	few	.	TRBV27	TRBJ2-5
CASSGDLASAETQYF	TGTGCCAGCAGTGGGGACCTAGCGAGTGCAGAGACCCAGTACTTC	.	.	TRBV11-2	TRBJ2-5
CASSLASNRADTQYF	TGTGCCAGCAGCTTAGCTTCGAATCGCGCAGATACGCAGTATTTT	many	.	TRBV7-2	TRBJ2-3
CASSLGSGSTGELFF	TGCGCCAGCAGCTTGGGCAGCGGGAGCACCGGGGAGCTGTTTTTT	many	TRBD2	TRBV5-1	TRBJ2-2
CASSLRAGYNEQFF	TGCGCCAGCAGCTTGAGGGCAGGCTACAATGAGCAGTTCTTC	few	.	TRBV5-1	TRBJ2-1
CSAGVQPQHF	TGCAGTGCTGGGGTCCAGCCCCAGCATTTT	.	.	TRBV20-1	TRBJ1-5
CASSLDSQGPYGYTF	TGTGCCAGCAGCTTAGATTCCCAGGGTCCCTATGGCTACACCTTC	few	.	TRBV11-2	TRBJ1-2
CASGGALNQPQHF	TGTGCCTCGGGCGGGGCCCTCAATCAGCCCCAGCATTTT	.	.	TRBV10-3	TRBJ1-5
CASSLLTGDYGYTF	TGTGCCAGCAGCTTGTTAACAGGGGACTATGGCTACACCTTC	.	TRBD1	TRBV5-5	TRBJ1-2
CASSPHFGNEQYF	TGTGCCAGCAGTCCTCATTTCGGTAACGAGCAGTACTTC	few	.	TRBV6-2/TRBV6-3	TRBJ2-7
CAWSGDRGRRQPQHF	TGTGCCTGGAGCGGTGACAGGGGGCGAAGGCAGCCCCAGCATTTT	few	TRBD1	TRBV30	TRBJ1-5
CASSHRTGQGSQYF	TGTGCCAGCAGCCACCGGACAGGGCAGGGGTCGCAGTATTTT	many	TRBD1	TRBV5-8	TRBJ2-3
CASSNYGSLPYEQYF	TGTGCCAGCAGCAACTACGGGAGTCTACCCTACGAGCAGTACTTC	.	.	TRBV21-1	TRBJ2-7
CASGGTGGLYEQYF	TGTGCCAGCGGAGGGACAGGTGGACTCTACGAGCAGTACTTC	few	TRBD1	TRBV6-2/TRBV6-3	TRBJ2-7